The entry below describes one TCR beta chain. Its antigen is currently unknown. These data belong to a study of cytomegalovirus exposure and HLA in healthy donors. About the research overall: From about 180 million T cells, an earlier analysis saw around 120 million unique TCR beta sequences.

Study-wide findings and caveats: The investigators catalogued about 170 TCR beta chains as cytomegalovirus-associated. Presence/absence results assume similar sequencing depth per donor, which may not hold.

The CDR3 loop spans 16 amino acids. Deletions cut 0 bases from V and 0 bases from J, with 11 bases between. Both 60 Vbeta primers and 13 Jbeta primers went into the PCR. Here immunoSEQ multiplex PCR was the method, and the copy in TCRdb shows in-frame clones only, minus some. The table includes approximately 110,000 clones, roughly 82% detected once. The chain uses TRBV23-1 and TRBJ1-1; TRBD1 might be the D (6 bases). TRBV23-1 is an ORF, and what it does is uncertain. Sequencing was done on a sample of PBMCs. The receptor was derived from a woman between 35 and 50 years old in good health and CMV-seropositive. DNA of the CDR3: TGCGCCAGCAGTCAATCACTGGGGGCCATGAACACTGAAGCTTTCTTT. Its translation is CASSQSLGAMNTEAFF.